The 8 T cell receptor beta chains below come from one sample, sequenced in a study of regulatory T cells in long-lasting Graves disease. TCR beta libraries were built with iRepertoire HTBI primers and Arm-PCR of CDR3 regions. A single record per CDR3 protein comes from TCRdb applying MiXCR to the multiplex PCR reads. The data contain about 350,000 distinct CDR3 sequences, approximately 15% of them singletons. As to time point: newly diagnosed GD, antithyroid drugs for less than 3 months. Scientists built the TCR library using RNA that was extracted from PBMCs. These data also formed part of another study, on T cells in Graves' hyperthyroidism and ophthalmopathy.

Sequenced material: peripheral blood mononuclear cells (PBMCs), taken at new diagnosis, from a patient treated with antithyroid drugs. These receptors originate from a man aged 35 to 55 with Graves disease.

This clonotype was observed many times. The chain is built from TRBV2 and TRBJ2-1, with D possibly being TRBD2 (6 bases). Germline CDR1 reads SNHLY; CDR2 reads FYNNEI. This CDR3 has 16 amino acids. The ends were cut back, 4 bases at V and 0 bases at J, with 13 bases in the middle. In nucleotides, the CDR3 is TGTGCCAGCAGTGTTAGCTCCGGGAGCTCCTACAATGAGCAGTTCTTC. It translates to CASSVSSGSSYNEQFF.

This clonotype has ten or more counts. The chain joins TRBV3-1 to TRBJ1-6, with D uncertain. This CDR3 is 12 amino acids long. The V gene lost 0 bases and the J gene lost 12 bases, with 6 bases spanning the gap. CDR1 is LGHDT, CDR2 YNNKEL, per germline (reference sequence). In DNA, the CDR3 is TGTGCCAGCAGCCAAGATCGTAGACCCCTCCACTTT. Amino acids: CASSQDRRPLHF.

Many counts were recorded for this clonotype. V is TRBV9 and J is TRBJ1-3, with 9 bases that match TRBD1. Germline CDR1 is SGDLS and CDR2 is YYNGEE. V lost 3 bases to trimming and J lost 3 bases; unmatched junction nucleotides: 1. The CDR3 spans 14 residues. Here the CDR3 reads CASSDRGHGNTIYF. DNA of the CDR3: TGTGCCAGCAGCGACAGGGGGCATGGAAACACCATATATTTT.

Points on this clonotype: A much larger clone differs by one base, so this may be a read error. V is TRBV9 and J is TRBJ2-1; D might be TRBD2 (6 bases). Trimming removed 3 bases from V and 10 bases from J, with 11 bases in between. Germline CDR1 reads SGDLS; CDR2 reads YYNGEE. The CDR3 covers 12 residues. The CDR3 nucleotides read TGTGCCAGCAGCGGCCGGGGGTACGAGCAGTTCTTC. Translation: CASSGRGYEQFF. Drawing the rest from reference TRBV9 and TRBJ2-1, the complete variable domain is DSGVTQTPKHLITATGQRVTLRCSPRSGDLSVYWYQQSLDQGLQFLIQYYNGEERAKGNILERFSAQQFPDLHSELNLSSLELGDSALYFCASSGRGYEQFFGPGTRLTVL.

Many counts were recorded for this clonotype. V is TRBV11-2 and J is TRBJ2-3, with unresolved D. V shed 6 bases and J shed 5 bases, with 15 bases lying between them. The CDR3 contains 14 residues. Germline-derived CDR1 and CDR2 are SGHAT and FQNNGV. In DNA form, the CDR3 reads TGTGCCAGCAGTCTAAACCCCTCATTAGATACGCAGTATTTT. It specifies CASSLNPSLDTQYF.

In this sample, this clonotype turned up a few times. The chain joins TRBV3-1 to TRBJ1-6, with D maybe TRBD1 (5 bases). Germline assignment: CDR1 LGHDT and CDR2 YNNKEL (reference sequence). The CDR3 loop spans 12 amino acids. V was pared by 3 bases and J by 8 bases, with 5 bases between. The CDR3 region is CASSHRDSPLHF. CDR3 DNA sequence: TGTGCCAGCAGCCACAGGGATTCACCCCTCCACTTT.

This clonotype was seen at least ten times. The chain carries TRBV7-2 and TRBJ2-5, with D possibly matching TRBD2 (6 bases). The V end lost 2 bases, the J end lost 5 bases, and 12 bases lay between the germline ends. Germline V CDR1 and CDR2: SGHTA, FQGNSA. The CDR3 covers 14 residues. This CDR3 is CASSLIGRWETQYF. The CDR3 bases are TGTGCCAGCAGCTTAATAGGGAGGTGGGAGACCCAGTACTTC.

This clonotype came up many times. V is TRBV5-8 and J is TRBJ1-4, with TRBD1 matching over 10 bases. Germline assignment: CDR1 SGHTS and CDR2 YDEGEE. The length of the CDR3 is 14 residues. J was trimmed by 5 bases and V by 4 bases; bases with no gene match: 2. The CDR3 protein is CASSRTGGNEKLFF. CDR3 in DNA: TGTGCCAGCAGCCGGACAGGGGGAAATGAAAAACTGTTTTTT.